This TCR beta chain was obtained from a study of cytomegalovirus exposure and HLA in healthy donors. As to this clone: Its target is unknown.

The donors were part of the validation cohort, which consisted of 120 subjects and was separate from the first cohort of under 850 subjects. In germline, CDR1 is KGHSH, CDR2 LQKENI. The length of the CDR3 is 15 residues. V was pared by 3 bases and J by 4 bases, with 12 bases between. Data came from immunoSEQ multiplex PCR; TCRdb stores just in-frame clones and leaves some out. The sample contains a few hundred thousand clones, just over 85% of which appear only once. Study-wide results and limits: The tendency of first-cohort TCR clusters to co-occur in the roughly 130 validation repertoires emerged from a later analysis. In vitro testing confirmed a few CMV-associated chains as specific for CMV antigens. There were fewer than 200 TCR beta chains listed as cytomegalovirus-associated.

The sequenced sample was PBMCs. The chain carries TRBV18 and TRBJ2-2; D is ambiguous. This sequence was found in a woman between 18 and 29 years old in good health and CMV-seronegative. Written as DNA, the CDR3 is TGTGCCAGCTCACCGAACCCGCCGGGCACCGGGGAGCTGTTTTTT. It specifies CASSPNPPGTGELFF.